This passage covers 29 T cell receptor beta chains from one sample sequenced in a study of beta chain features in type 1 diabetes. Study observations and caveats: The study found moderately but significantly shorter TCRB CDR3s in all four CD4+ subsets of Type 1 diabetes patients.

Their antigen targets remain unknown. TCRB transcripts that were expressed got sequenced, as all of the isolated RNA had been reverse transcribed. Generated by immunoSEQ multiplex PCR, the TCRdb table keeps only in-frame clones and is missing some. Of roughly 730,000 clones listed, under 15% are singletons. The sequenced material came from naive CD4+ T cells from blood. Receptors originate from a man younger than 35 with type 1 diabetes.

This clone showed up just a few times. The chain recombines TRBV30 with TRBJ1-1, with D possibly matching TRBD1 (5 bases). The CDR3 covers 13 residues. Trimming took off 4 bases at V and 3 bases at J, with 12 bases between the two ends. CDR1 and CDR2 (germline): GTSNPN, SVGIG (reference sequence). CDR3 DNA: TGTGCCTGGAAGCAGGGACTGGACACTGAAGCTTTCTTT. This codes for CAWKQGLDTEAFF.

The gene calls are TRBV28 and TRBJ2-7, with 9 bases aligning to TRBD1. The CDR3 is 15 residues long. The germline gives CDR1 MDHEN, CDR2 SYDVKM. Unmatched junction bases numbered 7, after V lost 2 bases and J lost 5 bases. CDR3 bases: TGTGCCAGCAGTTTAGCCGGGGACAGGGACCACGAGCAGTACTTC. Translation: CASSLAGDRDHEQYF.

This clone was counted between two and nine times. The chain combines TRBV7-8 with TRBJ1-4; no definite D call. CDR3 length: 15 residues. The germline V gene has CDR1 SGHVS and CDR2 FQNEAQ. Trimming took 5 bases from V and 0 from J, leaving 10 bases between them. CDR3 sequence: CASSPDRTTNEKLFF. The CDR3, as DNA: TGTGCCAGCAGCCCGGATCGCACAACTAATGAAAAACTGTTTTTT. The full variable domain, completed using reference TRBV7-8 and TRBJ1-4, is GAGVSQSPRYKVAKRGQDVALRCDPISGHVSLFWYQQALGQGPEFLTYFQNEAQLDKSGLPSDRFFAERPEGSVSTLKIQRTQQEDSAVYLCASSPDRTTNEKLFFGSGTQLSVL.

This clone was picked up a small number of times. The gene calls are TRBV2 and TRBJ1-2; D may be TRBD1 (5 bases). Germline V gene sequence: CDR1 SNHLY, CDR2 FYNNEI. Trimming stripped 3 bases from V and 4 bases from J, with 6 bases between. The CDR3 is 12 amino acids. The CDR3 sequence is CASSDQGYGYTF. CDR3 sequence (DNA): TGTGCCAGCAGTGACCAGGGCTATGGCTACACCTTC.

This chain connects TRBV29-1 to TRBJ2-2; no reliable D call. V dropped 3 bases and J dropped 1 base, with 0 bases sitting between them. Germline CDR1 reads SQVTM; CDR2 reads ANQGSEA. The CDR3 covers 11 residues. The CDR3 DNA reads TGCAGCGTTGAGAACACCGGGGAGCTGTTTTTT. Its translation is CSVENTGELFF.

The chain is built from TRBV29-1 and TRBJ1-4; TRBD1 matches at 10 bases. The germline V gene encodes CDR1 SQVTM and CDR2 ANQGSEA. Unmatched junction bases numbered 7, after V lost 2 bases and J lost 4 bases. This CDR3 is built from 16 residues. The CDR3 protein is CSVELVRTGGNEKLFF. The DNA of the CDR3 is TGCAGCGTTGAACTAGTTAGGACAGGGGGTAATGAAAAACTGTTTTTT.

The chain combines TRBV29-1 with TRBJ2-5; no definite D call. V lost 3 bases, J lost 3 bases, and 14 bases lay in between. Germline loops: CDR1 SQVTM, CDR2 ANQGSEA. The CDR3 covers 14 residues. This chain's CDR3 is CSVEGLLLKETQYF. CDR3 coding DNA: TGCAGCGTTGAGGGCCTTCTTTTGAAAGAGACCCAGTACTTC.

DNA of the CDR3: TGTGCCAGCAGGGACGTTGGTAGGGCACGGGAGACCCAGTACTTC. This gives the protein CASRDVGRARETQYF. This chain uses TRBV7-2 with TRBJ2-5; no definite D call. Trimming took 6 bases from V and 5 from J, leaving 19 bases between them. The CDR3 is made up of 15 amino acids. The germline CDR1 and CDR2 sequences are SGHTA and FQGNSA.

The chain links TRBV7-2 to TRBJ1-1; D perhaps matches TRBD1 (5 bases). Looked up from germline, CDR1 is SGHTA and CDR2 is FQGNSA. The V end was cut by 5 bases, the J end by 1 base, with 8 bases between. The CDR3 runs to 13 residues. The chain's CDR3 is CASSQGENTEAFF. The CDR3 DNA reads TGTGCCAGCAGCCAGGGCGAGAACACTGAAGCTTTCTTT.

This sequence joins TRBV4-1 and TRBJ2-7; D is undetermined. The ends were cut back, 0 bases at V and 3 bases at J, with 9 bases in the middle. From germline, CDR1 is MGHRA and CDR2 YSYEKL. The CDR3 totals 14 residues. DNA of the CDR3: TGCGCCAGCAGCCAAGATCATCGGTTCTACGAGCAGTACTTC. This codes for CASSQDHRFYEQYF.

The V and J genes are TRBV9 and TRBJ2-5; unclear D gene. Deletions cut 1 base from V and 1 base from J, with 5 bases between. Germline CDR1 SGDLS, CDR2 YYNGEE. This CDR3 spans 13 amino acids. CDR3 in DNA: TGTGCCAGCAGCGTAAACATCCAAGAGACCCAGTACTTC. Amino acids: CASSVNIQETQYF.

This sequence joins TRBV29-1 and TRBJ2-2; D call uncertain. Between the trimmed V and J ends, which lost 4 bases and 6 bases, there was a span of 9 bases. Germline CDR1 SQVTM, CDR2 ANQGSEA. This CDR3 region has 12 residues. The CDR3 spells CSVVENAGELFF. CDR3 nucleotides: TGCAGCGTTGTCGAGAATGCCGGGGAGCTGTTTTTT.

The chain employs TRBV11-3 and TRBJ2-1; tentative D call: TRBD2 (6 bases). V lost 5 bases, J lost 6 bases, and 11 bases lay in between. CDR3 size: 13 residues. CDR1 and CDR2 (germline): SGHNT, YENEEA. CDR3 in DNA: TGTGCCAGCAGCCCTTACGGGGGCAATGAGCAGTTCTTC. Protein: CASSPYGGNEQFF. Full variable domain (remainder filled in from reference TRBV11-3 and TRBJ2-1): EAGVVQSPRYKIIEKKQPVAFWCNPISGHNTLYWYLQNLGQGPELLIRYENEEAVDDSQLPKDRFSAERLKGVDSTLKIQPAELGDSAVYLCASSPYGGNEQFFGPGTRLTVL.

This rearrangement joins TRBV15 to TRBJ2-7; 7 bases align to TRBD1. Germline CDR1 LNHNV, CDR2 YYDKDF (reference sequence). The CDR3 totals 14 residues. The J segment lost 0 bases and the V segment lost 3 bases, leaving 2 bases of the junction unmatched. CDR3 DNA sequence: TGTGCCACCAGCAGCTACAGGGGCTCCTACGAGCAGTACTTC. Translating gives CATSSYRGSYEQYF.

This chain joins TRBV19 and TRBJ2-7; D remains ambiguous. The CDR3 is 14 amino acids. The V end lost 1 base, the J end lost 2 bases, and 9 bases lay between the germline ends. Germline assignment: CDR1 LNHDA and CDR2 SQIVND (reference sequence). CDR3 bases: TGTGCCAGTAGTATAGGACTGCCGACCTACGAGCAGTACTTC. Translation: CASSIGLPTYEQYF.

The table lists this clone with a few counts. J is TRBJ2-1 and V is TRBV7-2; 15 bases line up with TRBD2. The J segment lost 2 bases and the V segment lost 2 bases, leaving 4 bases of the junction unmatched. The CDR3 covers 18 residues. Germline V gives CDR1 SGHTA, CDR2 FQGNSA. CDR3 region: CASSLRGLAGGTYNEQFF. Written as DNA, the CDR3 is TGTGCCAGCAGCTTAAGGGGACTAGCGGGGGGAACCTACAATGAGCAGTTCTTC.

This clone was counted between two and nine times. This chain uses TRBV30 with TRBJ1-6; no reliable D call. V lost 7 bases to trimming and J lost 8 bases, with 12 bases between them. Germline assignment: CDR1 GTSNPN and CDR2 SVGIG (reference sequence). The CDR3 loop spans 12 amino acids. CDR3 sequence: CALDGGDSPLHF. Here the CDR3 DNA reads TGTGCCTTAGACGGCGGGGATTCACCCCTCCACTTT. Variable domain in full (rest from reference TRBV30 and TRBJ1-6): SQTIHQWPATLVQPVGSPLSLECTVEGTSNPNLYWYRQAAGRGLQLLFYSVGIGQISSEVPQNLSASRPQDRQFILSSKKLLLSDSGFYLCALDGGDSPLHFGNGTRLTVT.

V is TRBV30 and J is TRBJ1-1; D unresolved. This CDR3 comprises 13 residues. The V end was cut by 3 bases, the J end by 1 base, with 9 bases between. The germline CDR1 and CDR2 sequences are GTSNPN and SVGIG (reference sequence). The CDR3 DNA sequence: TGTGCCTGGAGGGTAACAGCGAACACTGAAGCTTTCTTT. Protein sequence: CAWRVTANTEAFF.

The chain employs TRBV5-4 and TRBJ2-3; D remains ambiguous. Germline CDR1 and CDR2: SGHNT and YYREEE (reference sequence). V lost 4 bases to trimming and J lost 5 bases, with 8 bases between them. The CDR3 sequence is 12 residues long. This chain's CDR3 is CASSTRVDTQYF. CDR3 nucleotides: TGTGCCAGCAGCACAAGGGTAGATACGCAGTATTTT. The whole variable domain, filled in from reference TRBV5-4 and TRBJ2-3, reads ETGVTQSPTHLIKTRGQQVTLRCSSQSGHNTVSWYQQALGQGPQFIFQYYREEENGRGNFPPRFSGLQFPNYSSELNVNALELDDSALYLCASSTRVDTQYFGPGTRLTVL.

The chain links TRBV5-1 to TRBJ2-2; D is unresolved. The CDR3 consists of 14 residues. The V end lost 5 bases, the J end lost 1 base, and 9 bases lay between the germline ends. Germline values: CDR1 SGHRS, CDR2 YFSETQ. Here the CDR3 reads CASRWAGNTGELFF. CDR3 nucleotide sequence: TGCGCCAGCAGATGGGCAGGGAACACCGGGGAGCTGTTTTTT.

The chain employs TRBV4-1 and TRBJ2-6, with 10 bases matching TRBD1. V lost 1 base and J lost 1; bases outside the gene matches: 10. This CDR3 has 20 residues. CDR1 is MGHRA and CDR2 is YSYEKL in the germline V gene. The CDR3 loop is CASSQGEAGTGVSGANVLTF. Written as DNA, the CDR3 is TGCGCCAGCAGCCAAGGGGAAGCCGGGACAGGGGTTTCTGGGGCCAACGTCCTGACTTTC.

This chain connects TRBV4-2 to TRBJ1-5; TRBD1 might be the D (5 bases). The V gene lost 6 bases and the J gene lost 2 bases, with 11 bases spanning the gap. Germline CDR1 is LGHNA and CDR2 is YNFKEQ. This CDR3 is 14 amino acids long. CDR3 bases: TGTGCCAGCAGGACCAGGGAAGGCAATCAGCCCCAGCATTTT. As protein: CASRTREGNQPQHF.

CDR3 amino acids: CASSLVQNSGANVLTF. CDR3 coding DNA: TGTGCCAGCAGCTTGGTTCAGAACTCTGGGGCCAACGTCCTGACTTTC. The chain is built from TRBV5-6 and TRBJ2-6, with no clear D. Germline lookup yields CDR1 SGHDT and CDR2 YYEEEE. V shed 0 bases and J shed 0 bases, with 7 bases lying between them. The CDR3 spans 16 residues. Combining the CDR3 with reference TRBV5-6 and TRBJ2-6 gives the whole variable domain DAGVTQSPTHLIKTRGQQVTLRCSPKSGHDTVSWYQQALGQGPQFIFQYYEEEERQRGNFPDRFSGHQFPNYSSELNVNALLLGDSALYLCASSLVQNSGANVLTFGAGSRLTVL.

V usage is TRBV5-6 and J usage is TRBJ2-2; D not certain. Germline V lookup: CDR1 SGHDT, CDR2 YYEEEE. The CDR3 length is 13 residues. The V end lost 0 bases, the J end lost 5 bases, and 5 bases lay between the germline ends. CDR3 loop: CASSLVMTGELFF. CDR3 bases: TGTGCCAGCAGCTTGGTAATGACCGGGGAGCTGTTTTTT. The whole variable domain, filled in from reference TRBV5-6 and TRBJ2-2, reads DAGVTQSPTHLIKTRGQQVTLRCSPKSGHDTVSWYQQALGQGPQFIFQYYEEEERQRGNFPDRFSGHQFPNYSSELNVNALLLGDSALYLCASSLVMTGELFFGEGSRLTVL.

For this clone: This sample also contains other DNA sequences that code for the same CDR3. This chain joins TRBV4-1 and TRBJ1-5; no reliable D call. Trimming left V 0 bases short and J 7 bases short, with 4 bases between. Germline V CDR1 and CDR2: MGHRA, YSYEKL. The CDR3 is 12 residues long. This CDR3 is CASSQEGQPQHF. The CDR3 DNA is TGCGCCAGCAGCCAAGAGGGGCAGCCCCAGCATTTT.

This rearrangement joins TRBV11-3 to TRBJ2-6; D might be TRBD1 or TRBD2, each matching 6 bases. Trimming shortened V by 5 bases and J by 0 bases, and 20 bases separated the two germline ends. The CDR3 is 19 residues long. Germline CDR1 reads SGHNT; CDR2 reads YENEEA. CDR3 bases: TGTGCCAGCAGCGCGGCCGGGGGCCTAACACTCTCTGGGGCCAACGTCCTGACTTTC. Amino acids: CASSAAGGLTLSGANVLTF.

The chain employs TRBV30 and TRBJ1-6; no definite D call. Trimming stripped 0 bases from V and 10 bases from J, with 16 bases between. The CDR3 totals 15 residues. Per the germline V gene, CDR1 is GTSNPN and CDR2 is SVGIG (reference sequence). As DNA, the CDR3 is TGTGCCTGGAGTGTAGTTATTGTCCCCGGCTCACCCCTCCACTTT. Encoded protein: CAWSVVIVPGSPLHF.

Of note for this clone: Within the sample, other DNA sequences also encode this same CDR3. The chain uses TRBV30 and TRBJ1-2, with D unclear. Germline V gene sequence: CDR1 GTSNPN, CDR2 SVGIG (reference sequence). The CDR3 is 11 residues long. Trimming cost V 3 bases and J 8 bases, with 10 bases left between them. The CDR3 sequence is CAWSPSGGYTF. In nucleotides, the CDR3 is TGTGCCTGGAGCCCTTCGGGGGGCTACACCTTC.

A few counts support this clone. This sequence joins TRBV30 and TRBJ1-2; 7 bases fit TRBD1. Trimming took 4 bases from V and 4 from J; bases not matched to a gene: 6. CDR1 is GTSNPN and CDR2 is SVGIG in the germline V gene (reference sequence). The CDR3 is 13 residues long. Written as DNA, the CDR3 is TGTGCCTGGAATTTACAGGGGCCCTATGGCTACACCTTC. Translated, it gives CAWNLQGPYGYTF.